This TCR beta chain was recovered during a study of neurological immune-mediated disorders. At the level of the study: Multiple sclerosis patients numbering approximately 35 comprised roughly 31 relapsing-remitting and 3 secondary progressive patients. Overall study results and limits: The multiple sclerosis repertoire cluster had no clinical or MRI feature associated with it. The absence of any CDR3 amino acid sequence shared by expanded clones across subjects suggests that repertoires were private in all groups. One related-CDR3 cluster, which may be a signature, held the repertoires of 18 of 34 multiple sclerosis patients after phylogenetic grouping.

This clonotype was seen at least ten times. Its specificity is unknown. The CDR3 runs 13 residues. Looked up from germline, CDR1 is SQVTM and CDR2 is ANQGSEA. V was clipped by 7 bases and J by 4 bases, with 16 bases between them. TCRdb re-called the 5' RACE reads with MiXCR, one entry per CDR3 protein. The sample consists of 55,000 to 65,000 distinct CDR3 sequences, roughly 3.5% of them appearing once. The chain links TRBV29-1 to TRBJ2-5; no reliable D call. Material for sequencing was PBMCs. The receptor was derived from a woman aged 25 to 39 with multiple sclerosis. The CDR3 here is CSATPVGPETQYF. CDR3 in DNA: TGCAGCGCCACCCCCGTCGGGCCAGAGACCCAGTACTTC. Combining the CDR3 with reference TRBV29-1 and TRBJ2-5 gives the whole variable domain SAVISQKPSRDICQRGTSLTIQCQVDSQVTMMFWYRQQPGQSLTLIATANQGSEATYESGFVIDKFPISRPNLTFSTLTVSNMSPEDSSIYLCSATPVGPETQYFGPGTRLLVL.